Shown below are 20 T cell receptor beta chains from a single sample sequenced in a study of shared clonotypes between healthy human individuals. Sequencing used immunoSEQ multiplex PCR; TCRdb keeps in-frame clones, though not all of them. The repertoire consists of approximately 400,000 clones, with about 96% occurring once and the leading ten covering less than 0.35%. The sample comprised memory CD8+ T cells sorted from blood. Subset in this sample: CD45RO+ cells pooled with CCR7-negative TemRA cells. These receptors originate from a man aged 25 to 40 in good health.

This clone was seen just once. J is TRBJ2-1 and V is TRBV4-1, with TRBD2 identical over 14 bases. Germline CDR1 and CDR2: MGHRA and YSYEKL. The CDR3 extends over 22 amino acids. The ends lost 1 base at V and 2 bases at J; junction bases unmatched: 16. CDR3 amino acids: CASSQGIRFRTSGRLTYNEQFF. The CDR3 bases are TGCGCCAGCAGCCAAGGAATAAGGTTTAGGACTAGCGGGAGGTTAACCTACAATGAGCAGTTCTTC.

This clone occurred once. The rearrangement joins TRBV28 to TRBJ2-1; D is perhaps TRBD1 (6 bases). The CDR3 spans 16 residues. Trimming stripped 2 bases from V and 4 bases from J, with 15 bases between. Germline V gives CDR1 MDHEN, CDR2 SYDVKM. The chain's CDR3 is CASSLVPRGPYNEQFF. Here the CDR3 DNA reads TGTGCCAGCAGTTTAGTTCCCAGGGGCCCTTACAATGAGCAGTTCTTC.

This chain links TRBV6-5 with TRBJ2-3; D is perhaps TRBD1 (6 bases). The CDR3 sequence is 15 residues long. Between the trimmed V and J ends, which lost 7 bases and 0 bases, there was a span of 14 bases. Germline CDR1 reads MNHEY; CDR2 reads SVGAGI. In DNA form, the CDR3 reads TGTGCCAGCAAACAGGGTGGGGGTAGCACAGATACGCAGTATTTT. As protein: CASKQGGGSTDTQYF.

This clone was seen only once. The chain has TRBV15 and TRBJ2-1; D unclear. This CDR3 comprises 12 residues. Germline-derived CDR1 and CDR2 are LNHNV and YYDKDF (reference sequence). Trimming removed 0 bases at V and 7 bases at J, with 4 bases between. The chain's CDR3 is CATSRDPNEQFF. The CDR3 DNA sequence: TGTGCCACCAGCAGAGATCCAAATGAGCAGTTCTTC.

The chain joins TRBV25-1 to TRBJ2-5, with TRBD2 matching over 7 bases. Germline V gene sequence: CDR1 MGHDK, CDR2 SYGVNS. Trimming took 5 bases from V and 4 from J; bases not matched to a gene: 7. This CDR3 is built from 14 residues. CDR3 sequence (DNA): TGTGCCAGCAGTTCTTGGGGGGGGACAGAGACCCAGTACTTC. It yields the protein CASSSWGGTETQYF.

The chain links TRBV4-2 to TRBJ2-1; possible D gene TRBD2, 5 bases. This CDR3 contains 15 residues. CDR1 and CDR2 from the germline V gene are LGHNA and YNFKEQ. With 4 bases removed from V and 7 bases from J, the gap between germline ends came to 17 bases. This CDR3 is CASSRDPGRDNEQFF. The CDR3 region has the DNA TGTGCCAGCAGCCGAGATCCGGGCCGGGATAATGAGCAGTTCTTC.

V and J are TRBV2 and TRBJ2-3; TRBD1 might be the D (6 bases). The CDR3 totals 14 residues. CDR1 and CDR2 (germline): SNHLY, FYNNEI. Trimming removed 11 bases at V and 0 bases at J, with 15 bases between. CDR3 residues: CAGRQAPSTDTQYF. The CDR3 DNA reads as TGTGCCGGACGACAGGCCCCTAGCACAGATACGCAGTATTTT.

The DNA of the CDR3 is TGTGCCAGGGGGGAGGGCCGGGACACCGGGGAGCTGTTTTTT. This gives the protein CARGEGRDTGELFF. The chain recombines TRBV6-6 with TRBJ2-2; 7 bases fit TRBD2. This CDR3 spans 14 amino acids. Looked up from germline, CDR1 is MNHNY and CDR2 is SVGAGI (reference sequence). J lost 3 bases, V lost 9 bases, and 7 bases had no gene match.

This clone has only one observation. V gene TRBV28 combines with J gene TRBJ1-2, with D possibly matching TRBD1 (5 bases). V lost 6 bases to trimming and J lost 8 bases, with 25 bases between them. Germline-derived CDR1 and CDR2 are MDHEN and SYDVKM. CDR3 size: 16 residues. CDR3: CASSKSLGRSRGGYTF. CDR3 coding DNA: TGTGCCAGCAGCAAAAGTTTGGGTCGGTCGCGGGGGGGCTACACCTTC.

The V call is TRBV27, the J call TRBJ1-5, with a weak D call TRBD1 (6 bases). The ends were cut back, 5 bases at V and 0 bases at J, with 20 bases in the middle. This CDR3 has 18 residues. Germline V CDR1 and CDR2: MNHEY, SMNVEV (reference sequence). CDR3 sequence (DNA): TGTGCCAGCAGTATAAGTGTACCGGGGACATTTAGCAATCAGCCCCAGCATTTT. As protein: CASSISVPGTFSNQPQHF.

The V and J genes are TRBV7-8 and TRBJ1-2; D remains ambiguous. This CDR3 region has 8 residues. Germline V lookup: CDR1 SGHVS, CDR2 FQNEAQ. V lost 3 bases, J lost 10 bases, and 0 bases lay in between. CDR3 region: CASSFYTF. For the CDR3, the DNA is TGTGCCAGCAGCTTCTACACCTTC.

The genes are TRBV13 and TRBJ2-7; a weak D match, TRBD2 (6 bases). Germline values: CDR1 PRHDT, CDR2 FYEKMQ (reference sequence). The CDR3 has 15 residues. V gave up 5 bases and J gave up 3 bases, with 17 bases separating them. The DNA of the CDR3 is TGTGCCAGCAGCCCGGGGGTGGGTTTGGTCTACGAGCAGTACTTC. Its protein is CASSPGVGLVYEQYF.

This chain uses TRBV7-9 with TRBJ2-2, with D possibly TRBD1 on 5 matching bases. Deletions cut 6 bases from V and 0 bases from J, with 20 bases between. The CDR3 has 18 residues. Germline assignment: CDR1 SEHNR and CDR2 FQNEAQ (reference sequence). The CDR3 sequence: CASRKKDNQPTNTGELFF. The CDR3 DNA follows: TGTGCCAGCAGAAAAAAGGACAACCAACCTACGAACACCGGGGAGCTGTTTTTT.

This rearrangement joins TRBV30 to TRBJ2-1, with D perhaps TRBD1 (6 bases). V lost 2 bases, J lost 5 bases, and 19 bases lay in between. Germline CDR1 GTSNPN, CDR2 SVGIG (reference sequence). The CDR3 extends over 16 amino acids. The CDR3: CAWSPPDRNPNNEQFF. The CDR3 coding sequence is TGTGCCTGGAGTCCACCCGACAGGAACCCCAACAATGAGCAGTTCTTC.

The V and J genes are TRBV11-3 and TRBJ2-7; no definite D call. Germline CDR1 reads SGHNT; CDR2 reads YENEEA. The CDR3 length is 15 residues. V was trimmed by 5 bases and J by 2 bases, leaving 16 bases between them. In DNA form, the CDR3 reads TGTGCCAGCAGCACCGTGGCCATTATACCCTACGAGCAGTACTTC. It specifies CASSTVAIIPYEQYF.

The rearrangement uses TRBV30 and TRBJ2-2; D ambiguous. Looked up from germline, CDR1 is GTSNPN and CDR2 is SVGIG (reference sequence). The CDR3 sequence is 14 residues long. V was pared by 6 bases and J by 0 bases, with 11 bases between. CDR3 coding DNA: TGTGCCTGCAAAGACAACACGAACACCGGGGAGCTGTTTTTT. Translating gives CACKDNTNTGELFF.

The genes are TRBV18 and TRBJ2-4; perhaps D is TRBD1 or TRBD2 (5 bases each). This CDR3 contains 15 residues. V shed 3 bases and J shed 0 bases, with 9 bases lying between them. Germline V gene data show CDR1 as KGHSH and CDR2 as LQKENI. This chain's CDR3 is CASSPRDLAKNIQYF. CDR3 in DNA: TGTGCCAGCTCACCCCGGGACCTAGCCAAAAACATTCAGTACTTC.

To note about this clone: Additional DNA sequences in this sample encode the identical CDR3. The rearrangement uses TRBV10-3 and TRBJ1-2; TRBD1 might be the D (5 bases). CDR3 length equals 12 residues. V gave up 3 bases and J gave up 4 bases, with 6 bases separating them. CDR1 is ENHRY, CDR2 SYGVKD, per germline. This CDR3 reads CAISDRGYGYTF. The CDR3 bases are TGTGCCATCAGTGATAGGGGCTATGGCTACACCTTC.

V and J are TRBV7-2 and TRBJ2-2; D might be TRBD1 (6 bases). The CDR3 is 16 residues long. Trimming shortened V by 1 base and J by 4 bases, and 13 bases separated the two germline ends. Germline V gene sequence: CDR1 SGHTA, CDR2 FQGNSA. The DNA of the CDR3 is TGTGCCAGCAGCTTAGTATCCTGGGGGCGCACCGGGGAGCTGTTTTTT. Translating gives CASSLVSWGRTGELFF.

This rearrangement joins TRBV28 to TRBJ2-7, with unresolved D. The germline gives CDR1 MDHEN, CDR2 SYDVKM. V shed 3 bases and J shed 2 bases, with 8 bases lying between them. There are 13 residues in the CDR3. CDR3 coding DNA: TGTGCCAGCAGTTTTGGCTACCCCTACGAGCAGTACTTC. This codes for CASSFGYPYEQYF. Complete variable domain (other parts from reference TRBV28 and TRBJ2-7): DVKVTQSSRYLVKRTGEKVFLECVQDMDHENMFWYRQDPGLGLRLIYFSYDVKMKEKGDIPEGYSVSREKKERFSLILESASTNQTSMYLCASSFGYPYEQYFGPGTRLTVT.